Here is one T cell receptor (beta chain) with its context. Per the original methods: Amplification of reference gene primers provided the estimated nucleated cell counts. Assay used: immunoSEQ multiplex PCR; TCRdb lists only in-frame clones, some missing. From that table come the V and J calls and clone size; the DNA was used to work out D and trimming. The data hold around 52,000 clones, with 65% to 85% observed a single time. The source of the sample is a study of blood T cell repertoires in COVID-19. Study-level background: The United States, Italy and Spain supplied acute and convalescent COVID-19 samples. The analysed material was cDNA or gDNA that came from T cells, B-cell-depleted T cells, or PBMCs.

Germline loops: CDR1 LNHDA, CDR2 SQIVND (reference sequence). CDR3 length equals 15 residues. V lost 3 bases, J lost 7 bases, and 6 bases stayed unmatched. The chain couples TRBV19 to TRBJ1-6, with TRBD1 identical over 7 bases. The sample consisted of peripheral blood. This clonotype was obtained from a human donor in a cohort sampled during active COVID-19. CDR3 protein: CASSILGQLNSPLHF. CDR3 bases: TGTGCCAGTAGTATTTTGGGACAGTTAAATTCACCCCTCCACTTT. Filled out from reference TRBV19 and TRBJ1-6, the complete variable domain reads DGGITQSPKYLFRKEGQNVTLSCEQNLNHDAMYWYRQDPGQGLRLIYYSQIVNDFQKGDIAEGYSVSREKKESFPLTVTSAQKNPTAFYLCASSILGQLNSPLHFGNGTRLTVT.